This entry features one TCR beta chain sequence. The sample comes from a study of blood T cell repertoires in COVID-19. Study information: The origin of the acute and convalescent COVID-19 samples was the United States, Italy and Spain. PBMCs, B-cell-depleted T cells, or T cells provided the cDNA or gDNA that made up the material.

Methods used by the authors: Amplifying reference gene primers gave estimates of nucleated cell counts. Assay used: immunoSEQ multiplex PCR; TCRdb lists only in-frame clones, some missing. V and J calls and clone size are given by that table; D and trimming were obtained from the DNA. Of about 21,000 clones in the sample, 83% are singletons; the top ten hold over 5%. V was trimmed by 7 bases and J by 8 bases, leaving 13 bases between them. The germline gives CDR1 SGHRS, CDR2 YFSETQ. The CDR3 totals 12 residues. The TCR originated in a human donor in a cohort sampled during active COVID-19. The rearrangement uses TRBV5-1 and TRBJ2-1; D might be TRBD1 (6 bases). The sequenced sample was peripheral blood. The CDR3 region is CASRRGIHEQFF. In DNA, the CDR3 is TGCGCCAGCCGCAGGGGCATCCATGAGCAGTTCTTC.